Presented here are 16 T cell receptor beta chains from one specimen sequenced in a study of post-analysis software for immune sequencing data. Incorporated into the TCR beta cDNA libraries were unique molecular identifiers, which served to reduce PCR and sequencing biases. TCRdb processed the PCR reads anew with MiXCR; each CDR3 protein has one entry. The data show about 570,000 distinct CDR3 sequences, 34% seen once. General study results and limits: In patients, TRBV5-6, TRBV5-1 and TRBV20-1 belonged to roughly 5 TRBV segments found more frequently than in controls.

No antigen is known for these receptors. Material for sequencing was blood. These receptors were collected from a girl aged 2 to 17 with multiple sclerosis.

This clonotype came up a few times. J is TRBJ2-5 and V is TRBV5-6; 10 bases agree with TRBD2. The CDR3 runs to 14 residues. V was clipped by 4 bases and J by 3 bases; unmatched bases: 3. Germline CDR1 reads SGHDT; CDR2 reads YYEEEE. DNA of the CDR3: TGTGCCAGCAGCCCTAGCGGGGGAGAAGAGACCCAGTACTTC. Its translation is CASSPSGGEETQYF.

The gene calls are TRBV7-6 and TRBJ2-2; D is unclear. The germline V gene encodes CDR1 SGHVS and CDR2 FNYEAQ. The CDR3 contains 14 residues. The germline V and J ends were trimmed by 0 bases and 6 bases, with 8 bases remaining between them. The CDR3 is CASSLARGPGELFF. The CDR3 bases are TGTGCCAGCAGCTTAGCGCGTGGTCCCGGGGAGCTGTTTTTT. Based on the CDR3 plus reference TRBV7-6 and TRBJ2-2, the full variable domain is GAGVSQSPRYKVTKRGQDVALRCDPISGHVSLYWYRQALGQGPEFLTYFNYEAQQDKSGLPNDRFSAERPEGSISTLTIQRTEQRDSAMYRCASSLARGPGELFFGEGSRLTVL.

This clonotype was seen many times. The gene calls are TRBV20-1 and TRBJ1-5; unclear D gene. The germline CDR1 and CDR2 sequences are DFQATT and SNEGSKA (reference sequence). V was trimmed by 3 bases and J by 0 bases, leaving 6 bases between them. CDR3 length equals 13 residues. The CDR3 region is CSARAPSNQPQHF. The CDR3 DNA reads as TGCAGTGCTAGGGCCCCTAGCAATCAGCCCCAGCATTTT.

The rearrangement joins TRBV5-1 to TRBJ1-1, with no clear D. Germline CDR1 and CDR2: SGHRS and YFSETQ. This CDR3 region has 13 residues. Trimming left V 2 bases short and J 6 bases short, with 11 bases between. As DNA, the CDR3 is TGCGCCAGCAGCTTTGGATCAGGACCTGAAGCTTTCTTT. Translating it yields CASSFGSGPEAFF.

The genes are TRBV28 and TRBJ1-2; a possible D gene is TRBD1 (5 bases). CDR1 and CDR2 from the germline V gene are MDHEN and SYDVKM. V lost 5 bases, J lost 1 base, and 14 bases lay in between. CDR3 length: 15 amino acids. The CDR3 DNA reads TGTGCCAGCAGTAAAAGAGCCAGGGTTAACTATGGCTACACCTTC. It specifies CASSKRARVNYGYTF.

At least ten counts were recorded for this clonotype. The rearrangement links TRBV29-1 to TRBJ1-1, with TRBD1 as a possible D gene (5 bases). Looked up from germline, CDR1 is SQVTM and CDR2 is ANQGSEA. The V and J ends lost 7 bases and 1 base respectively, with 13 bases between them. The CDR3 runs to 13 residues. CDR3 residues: CSADEGANTEAFF. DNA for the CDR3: TGCAGCGCGGATGAAGGGGCGAACACTGAAGCTTTCTTT.

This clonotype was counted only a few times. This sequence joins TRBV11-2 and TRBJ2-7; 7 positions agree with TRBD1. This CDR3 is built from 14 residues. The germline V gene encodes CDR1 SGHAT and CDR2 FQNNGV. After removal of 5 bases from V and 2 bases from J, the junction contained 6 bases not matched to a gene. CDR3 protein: CASSPTGRTYEQYF. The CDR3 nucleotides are TGTGCCAGCAGCCCGACAGGGAGAACCTACGAGCAGTACTTC.

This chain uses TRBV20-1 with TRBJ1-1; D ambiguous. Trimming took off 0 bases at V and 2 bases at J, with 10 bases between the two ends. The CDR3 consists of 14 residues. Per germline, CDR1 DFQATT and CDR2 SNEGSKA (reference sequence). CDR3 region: CSAREGWGNTEAFF. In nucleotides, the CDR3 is TGCAGTGCTAGAGAGGGGTGGGGAAACACTGAAGCTTTCTTT.

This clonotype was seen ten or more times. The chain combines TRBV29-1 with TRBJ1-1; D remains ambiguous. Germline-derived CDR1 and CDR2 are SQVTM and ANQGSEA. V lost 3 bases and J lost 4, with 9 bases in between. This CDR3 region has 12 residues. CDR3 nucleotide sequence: TGCAGCGTTGAGCTTCAGAGCACTGAAGCTTTCTTT. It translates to CSVELQSTEAFF. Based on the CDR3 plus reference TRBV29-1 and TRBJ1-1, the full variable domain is SAVISQKPSRDICQRGTSLTIQCQVDSQVTMMFWYRQQPGQSLTLIATANQGSEATYESGFVIDKFPISRPNLTFSTLTVSNMSPEDSSIYLCSVELQSTEAFFGQGTRLTVV.

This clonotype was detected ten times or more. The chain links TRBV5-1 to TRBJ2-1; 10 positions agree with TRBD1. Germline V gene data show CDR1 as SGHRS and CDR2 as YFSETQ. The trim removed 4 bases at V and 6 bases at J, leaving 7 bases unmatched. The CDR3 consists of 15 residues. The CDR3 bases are TGCGCCAGCAGCCCACCGGGACAGGGGTTCAATGAGCAGTTCTTC. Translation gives CASSPPGQGFNEQFF.

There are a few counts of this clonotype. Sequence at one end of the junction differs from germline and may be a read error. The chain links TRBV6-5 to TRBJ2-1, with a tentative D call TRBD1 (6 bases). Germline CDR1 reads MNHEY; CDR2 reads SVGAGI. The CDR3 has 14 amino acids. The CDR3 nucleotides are TGTGCCGGCAGTATACAGGGTGGGTGGAATGAGCAGTTCTTC. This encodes CAGSIQGGWNEQFF.

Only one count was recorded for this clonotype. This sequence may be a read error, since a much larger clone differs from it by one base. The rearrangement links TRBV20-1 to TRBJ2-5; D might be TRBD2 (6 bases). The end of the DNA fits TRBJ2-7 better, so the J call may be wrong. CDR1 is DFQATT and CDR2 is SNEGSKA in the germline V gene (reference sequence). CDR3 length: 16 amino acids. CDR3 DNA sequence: TGCAGTGCTAGATACCTAGGACTCCTGAGGAGGGACGAGCAGTACTTC. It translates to CSARYLGLLRRDEQYF.

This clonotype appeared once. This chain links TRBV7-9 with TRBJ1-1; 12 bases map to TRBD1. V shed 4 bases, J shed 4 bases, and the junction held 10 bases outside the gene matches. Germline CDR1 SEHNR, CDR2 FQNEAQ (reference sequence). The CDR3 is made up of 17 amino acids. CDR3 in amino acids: CASSSGTGGARGTEAFF. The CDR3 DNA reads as TGTGCCAGCAGCTCCGGGACAGGGGGCGCGAGGGGCACTGAAGCTTTCTTT.

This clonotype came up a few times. CDR3 amino acids: CASRSILRETQYF. For the CDR3, the DNA is TGTGCCAGCAGGAGCATTTTGCGGGAGACCCAGTACTTC. The chain combines TRBV5-6 with TRBJ2-5, with unresolved D. CDR1 and CDR2 from the germline V gene are SGHDT and YYEEEE. V was trimmed by 5 bases and J by 5 bases, leaving 13 bases between them. The CDR3 sequence is 13 residues long. The full variable domain, completed using reference TRBV5-6 and TRBJ2-5, is DAGVTQSPTHLIKTRGQQVTLRCSPKSGHDTVSWYQQALGQGPQFIFQYYEEEERQRGNFPDRFSGHQFPNYSSELNVNALLLGDSALYLCASRSILRETQYFGPGTRLLVL.

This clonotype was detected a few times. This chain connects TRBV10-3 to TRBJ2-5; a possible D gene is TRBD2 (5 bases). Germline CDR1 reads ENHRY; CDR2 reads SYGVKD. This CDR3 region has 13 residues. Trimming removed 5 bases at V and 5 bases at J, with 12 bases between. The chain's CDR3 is CAISKNGGETQYF. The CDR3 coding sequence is TGTGCCATCAGTAAGAATGGAGGCGAGACCCAGTACTTC.

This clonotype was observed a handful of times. The CDR3 here is CASSLNWLIENEQYF. The CDR3 nucleotides are TGTGCCAGCAGCTTAAATTGGCTAATCGAGAACGAGCAGTACTTC. The rearrangement joins TRBV7-6 to TRBJ2-5; no clear D. The DNA matches TRBJ2-7 better at its end, which makes the J call doubtful. This CDR3 region has 15 residues. CDR1 and CDR2 (germline): SGHVS, FNYEAQ.